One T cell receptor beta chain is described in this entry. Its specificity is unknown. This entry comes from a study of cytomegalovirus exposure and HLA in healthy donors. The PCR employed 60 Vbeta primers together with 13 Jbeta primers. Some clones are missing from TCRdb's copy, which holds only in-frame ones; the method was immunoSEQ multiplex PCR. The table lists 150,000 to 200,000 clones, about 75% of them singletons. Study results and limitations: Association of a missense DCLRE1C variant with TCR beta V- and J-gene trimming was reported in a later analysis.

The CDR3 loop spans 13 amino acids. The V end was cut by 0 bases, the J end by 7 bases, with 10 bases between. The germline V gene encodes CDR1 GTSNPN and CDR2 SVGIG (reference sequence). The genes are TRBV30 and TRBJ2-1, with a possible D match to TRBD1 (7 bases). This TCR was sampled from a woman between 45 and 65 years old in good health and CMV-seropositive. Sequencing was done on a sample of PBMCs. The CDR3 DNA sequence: TGTGCCTGGAGTGTACCAGGGGGGAATGAGCAGTTCTTC. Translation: CAWSVPGGNEQFF.